Listed below are T cell receptor beta chains from one sample, sequenced in a study of metastatic and nonmetastatic thyroid tumors. MiXCR reprocessed the PCR reads for TCRdb. The sample has about 33,000 clones, 10% to 14% seen once. Sequenced input: blood. The receptors here all came from a female donor with papillary thyroid cancer or a benign thyroid nodule (not recorded which). Some clones in this sample may be carry-over from other donors' samples. Both conserved end residues are part of each CDR3. D genes are given only for firm matches. A clone size is listed for some rows: how often the clone was seen (once, few, many), or a class if it is expanded.

J | length | V | size | D | CDR3 | DNA
TRBJ2-2 | 11 | TRBV19 | many | NA | CASKEDGELFF | TGTGCCAGTAAGGAGGACGGGGAGCTGTTTTTT
TRBJ1-5 | 13 | TRBV20-1 | many | NA | CSARPAGDQPQHF | TGCAGTGCTAGGCCTGCGGGGGATCAGCCCCAGCATTTT
TRBJ2-3 | 16 | TRBV20-1 | NA | TRBD2 | CSASGRAGHSTDTQYF | TGCAGTGCTAGCGGGAGGGCAGGGCACAGCACAGATACGCAGTATTTT
TRBJ2-7 | 14 | TRBV6-1 | few | NA | CASLSDRLYYEQYF | TGTGCCAGCTTATCGGACCGCCTATACTACGAGCAGTACTTC
TRBJ1-5 | 12 | TRBV28 | NA | NA | CASSLSPGTQHF | TGTGCCAGCAGTTTAAGCCCAGGGACACAGCATTTT
TRBJ2-3 | 14 | TRBV29-1 | many | NA | CSVDRGTFTDTQYF | TGCAGCGTTGATCGGGGAACCTTCACAGATACGCAGTATTTT
TRBJ1-1 | 11 | TRBV29-1 | many | TRBD1 | CSVGQMLEAFF | TGCAGCGTGGGACAGATGCTTGAAGCTTTCTTT
TRBJ2-2 | 16 | TRBV18 | many | TRBD1 | CASSLGQGANTGELFF | TGTGCCAGCTCACTGGGACAGGGGGCGAACACCGGGGAGCTGTTTTTT
TRBJ2-5 | 15 | TRBV12-3/TRBV12-4 | NA | NA | CASSFPQGIRETQYF | TGTGCCAGCAGTTTTCCACAGGGAATACGAGAGACCCAGTACTTC
TRBJ2-7 | 11 | TRBV19 | many | NA | CASSNLDEQYF | TGTGCCAGTAGTAATCTGGACGAGCAGTACTTC
TRBJ2-1 | 14 | TRBV7-6 | many | NA | CASQKGGNYNEQFF | TGTGCCAGCCAGAAGGGCGGGAACTACAATGAGCAGTTCTTC
TRBJ1-4 | 15 | TRBV12-3/TRBV12-4 | many | NA | CASSSTGIFNEKLFF | TGTGCCAGCAGTTCTACAGGGATCTTTAATGAAAAACTGTTTTTT
TRBJ1-1 | 14 | TRBV4-3 | many | NA | CASSHRRGDPEAFF | TGCGCCAGCAGCCACCGAAGGGGGGATCCTGAAGCCTTCTTT
TRBJ2-1 | 14 | TRBV9 | many | TRBD2 | CASSGSGGWNEQFF | TGTGCCAGCAGCGGAAGCGGGGGGTGGAATGAGCAGTTCTTC
TRBJ1-4 | 14 | TRBV12-3/TRBV12-4 | many | NA | CASSFQRPREKLFF | TGTGCCAGCAGTTTTCAGCGCCCTAGGGAAAAACTGTTTTTT
TRBJ2-7 | 15 | TRBV4-1 | many | NA | CASRLNVGLGDEQYF | TGCGCCAGCAGACTGAACGTGGGGCTCGGGGACGAGCAGTACTTC
TRBJ1-1 | 15 | TRBV7-3 | NA | NA | CASSLSPGIGTEAFF | TGTGCCAGCAGCTTATCTCCAGGGATAGGCACTGAAGCTTTCTTT
TRBJ1-6 | 14 | TRBV9 | many | NA | CASSVTGSNSPLHF | TGTGCCAGCAGCGTTACAGGTAGCAATTCACCCCTCCACTTT
TRBJ1-1 | 13 | TRBV3-1 | many | NA | CASSQFDKTEAFF | TGTGCCAGCAGCCAATTTGACAAGACTGAAGCTTTCTTT
TRBJ2-7 | 13 | TRBV12-3/TRBV12-4 | many | NA | CASRGMDPYEQYF | TGTGCCAGCAGGGGGATGGATCCCTACGAGCAGTACTTC
TRBJ2-1 | 14 | TRBV6-2/TRBV6-3 | NA | NA | CASTHLGRDNEQFF | TGTGCCAGCACCCACCTGGGGCGCGACAATGAGCAGTTCTTC
TRBJ2-7 | 15 | TRBV20-1 | many | NA | CSASGEGASTYEQYF | TGCAGTGCTAGTGGGGAGGGGGCATCGACCTACGAGCAGTACTTC
TRBJ2-1 | 18 | TRBV6-4 | many | NA | CASRPNGGSFSSYNEQFF | TGTGCCAGCAGACCCAACGGTGGGTCTTTTAGCTCCTACAATGAGCAGTTCTTC
TRBJ1-1 | 14 | TRBV4-3 | many | NA | CASSQEQGLTEAFF | TGCGCCAGCAGCCAAGAGCAGGGTCTCACTGAAGCTTTCTTT
TRBJ2-7 | 15 | TRBV5-1 | many | NA | CASNRGGTAAYEQYF | TGCGCCAGCAACCGGGGGGGGACAGCAGCCTACGAGCAGTACTTC
TRBJ2-7 | 12 | TRBV28 | few | NA | CASSPSAREQYF | TGTGCCAGCAGCCCCTCGGCCCGCGAGCAGTACTTC
TRBJ2-3 | 16 | TRBV2 | NA | TRBD2 | CASLRTSGSRTDTQYF | TGTGCCAGCCTTAGGACTAGCGGGAGTCGCACAGATACGCAGTATTTT